Following are 2 T cell receptor beta chains from one sample sequenced in a study of shared clonotypes between healthy human individuals. Measured with immunoSEQ multiplex PCR; TCRdb has only the in-frame clones, and not every one. Among 400,000 to 600,000 clones listed, approximately 95% were seen once. Sequencing was performed on naive CD4+ T cells sorted from blood. Stated subset: CD45RA+ positively selected. The receptors stem from a woman in her 30s in good health.

The V gene is TRBV7-9, the J gene TRBJ2-1, with 10 bases aligning to TRBD1. The CDR3 extends over 17 amino acids. The V gene's germline CDR1 is SEHNR and CDR2 FQNEAQ (reference sequence). After removal of 4 bases from V and 4 bases from J, the junction contained 10 bases not matched to a gene. This chain's CDR3 is CASSSRRGQGLYNEQFF. The CDR3 DNA reads as TGTGCCAGCAGCTCACGGAGGGGACAGGGGTTGTACAATGAGCAGTTCTTC.

This clone appeared once. The CDR3 sequence is CASSLTTGNSPLHF. CDR3 nucleotide sequence: TGTGCCAGCAGCTTAACAACCGGCAATTCACCCCTCCACTTT. The rearrangement links TRBV7-3 to TRBJ1-6, with D hard to call. Germline V gene sequence: CDR1 SGHTA, CDR2 FQGTGA. CDR3 length: 14 amino acids. With 0 bases removed from V and 7 bases from J, the gap between germline ends came to 7 bases.